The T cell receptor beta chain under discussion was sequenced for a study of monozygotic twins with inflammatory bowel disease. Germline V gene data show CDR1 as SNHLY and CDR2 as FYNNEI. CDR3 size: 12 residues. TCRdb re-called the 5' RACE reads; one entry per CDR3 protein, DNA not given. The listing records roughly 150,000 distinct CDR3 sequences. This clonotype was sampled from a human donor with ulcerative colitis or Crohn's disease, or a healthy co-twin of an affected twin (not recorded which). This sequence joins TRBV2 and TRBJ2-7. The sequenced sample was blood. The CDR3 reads CASSLDIYEQYF.